The rows below give T cell receptor beta chains drawn from one sample of a study of blood T cell repertoires in COVID-19. Assay: immunoSEQ multiplex PCR; the TCRdb copy retains only in-frame clones and omits some. In the table there are about 260,000 clones, 70% to 85% of which are singletons. The sequencing sample was made of peripheral blood. These receptors were taken from a woman older than 75 with acute or convalescent COVID-19. CDR3s include the opening cysteine and the closing phenylalanine or tryptophan. A D gene is named only where the DNA matches it firmly. The listing skips clone size in some rows; elsewhere it reads once, few, many or a size class.

-	TRBD2	TRBJ2-5	TRBV3-1/TRBV3-2	CASSQGLALNEETQYF	TGTGCCAGCAGCCAGGGACTAGCCCTAAACGAAGAGACCCAGTACTTC
-	TRBD1	TRBJ2-7	TRBV15	CATSRARQGYEQYF	TGTGCCACCAGCAGAGCCCGACAGGGCTACGAGCAGTACTTC
-	-	TRBJ1-4	TRBV5-1	CASSPISGVTEKLFF	TGCGCCAGCAGCCCTATTTCAGGGGTCACTGAAAAACTGTTTTTT
-	-	TRBJ1-3	TRBV3-1/TRBV3-2	CASSYTIGAGNTIYF	TGTGCCAGCAGTTACACCATCGGGGCTGGAAACACCATATATTTT
once	-	TRBJ1-1	TRBV7-2	CASSLGGLTEAFF	TGTGCCAGCAGCTTAGGGGGGCTCACTGAAGCTTTCTTT
-	TRBD2	TRBJ2-1	TRBV7-6	CASSLPSLAGNNNEQFF	TGTGCCAGCAGCCTACCCTCTCTAGCGGGAAATAACAATGAGCAGTTCTTC
-	-	TRBJ2-2	TRBV19	CASSQVSNTGELFF	TGTGCCAGTAGCCAGGTATCGAACACCGGGGAGCTGTTTTTT
-	TRBD2	TRBJ2-1	TRBV3-1/TRBV3-2	CASRPGLAGSSSYNEQFF	TGTGCCAGCAGACCCGGACTAGCCGGTTCCTCCTCCTACAATGAGCAGTTCTTC
-	TRBD2	TRBJ2-3	TRBV3-1/TRBV3-2	CASSLRATSGGRDTQYF	TGTGCCAGCAGCCTCAGGGCCACTAGCGGGGGGCGGGATACGCAGTATTTT
-	-	TRBJ1-4	TRBV7-6	CASSRQTMATNEKLFF	TGTGCCAGCAGCCGACAGACGATGGCAACTAATGAAAAACTGTTTTTT
-	-	TRBJ1-1	TRBV5-6	CASDRGPGSTEAFF	TGTGCCAGCGACAGAGGCCCGGGTAGCACTGAAGCTTTCTTT
-	TRBD2	TRBJ2-1	TRBV9	CASSETSGSSYNEQFF	TGTGCCAGCAGCGAAACTAGCGGAAGCTCCTACAATGAGCAGTTCTTC
few	-	TRBJ2-7	TRBV28	CASSNSVYEQYF	TGTGCCAGCAGCAATAGTGTCTACGAGCAGTACTTC
few	TRBD2	TRBJ2-2	TRBV7-9	CASSSTGLAGGTGELFF	TGTGCCAGCAGCTCAACCGGACTAGCGGGGGGGACCGGGGAGCTGTTTTTT
-	TRBD1	TRBJ2-7	TRBV29-1	CSVRTGGENEQYF	TGCAGCGTCAGGACAGGGGGGGAAAACGAGCAGTACTTC
-	TRBD1	TRBJ1-5	TRBV7-8	CASSEDRAQPQHF	TGTGCCAGCAGCGAAGACAGGGCTCAGCCCCAGCATTTT
-	TRBD2	TRBJ2-7	TRBV18	CASSPPKAGMHEQYF	TGTGCCAGCTCACCTCCAAAAGCGGGAATGCACGAGCAGTACTTC
-	TRBD1	TRBJ1-5	TRBV19	CASSTDRGTQPQHF	TGTGCCAGTAGTACCGACAGGGGGACCCAGCCCCAGCATTTT
-	-	TRBJ2-7	TRBV19	CASSIARGYEQYF	TGTGCCAGTAGTATAGCCAGGGGCTACGAGCAGTACTTC
-	-	TRBJ2-5	TRBV7-8	CASSPRMGPQETQYF	TGTGCCAGCAGCCCACGCATGGGCCCGCAAGAGACCCAGTACTTC
-	-	TRBJ1-5	TRBV19	CASSIGRFSNQPQHF	TGTGCCAGTAGTATTGGCAGGTTCAGCAATCAGCCCCAGCATTTT
-	-	TRBJ2-3	TRBV5-1	CASSLTSGRQYF	TGCGCCAGCAGCTTGACTAGTGGTAGGCAGTATTTT
-	TRBD1	TRBJ1-1	TRBV5-6	CASSPATGTGVTEAFF	TGTGCCAGCAGCCCTGCAACCGGGACAGGGGTAACTGAAGCTTTCTTT
few	TRBD1	TRBJ1-3	TRBV28	CASSLWGGTGSGNTIYF	TGTGCCAGCAGTTTATGGGGGGGGACAGGGTCAGGAAACACCATATATTTT
few	-	TRBJ1-1	TRBV15	CATSLRSFTEAFF	TGTGCCACCAGCCTCCGTAGCTTCACTGAAGCTTTCTTT
-	TRBD2	TRBJ2-3	TRBV6-1	CASSDTGTSPTDTQYF	TGTGCCAGCAGTGACACCGGGACTAGCCCCACAGATACGCAGTATTTT
-	-	TRBJ2-4	TRBV28	CASSLSGTGWTKNIQYF	TGTGCCAGCAGTTTATCGGGAACAGGGTGGACCAAAAACATTCAGTACTTC
few	-	TRBJ1-5	TRBV24-1	CATSQDGNQPQHF	TGTGCCACCAGTCAGGATGGGAATCAGCCCCAGCATTTT
-	-	TRBJ2-1	TRBV20-1	CSASPGTYNEQFF	TGCAGTGCTAGTCCCGGTACCTACAATGAGCAGTTCTTC
-	-	TRBJ1-2	TRBV7-2	CASSQGGQSYGYTF	TGTGCCAGCAGCCAAGGTGGGCAGTCCTATGGCTACACCTTC
few	TRBD1	TRBJ1-2	TRBV3-1/TRBV3-2	CASSRGQGGNYGYTF	TGTGCCAGCAGCCGAGGACAAGGGGGCAACTATGGCTACACCTTC
-	-	TRBJ1-2	TRBV6-2/TRBV6-3	CASSYSAGSGYGYTF	TGTGCCAGCAGTTACTCGGCAGGGTCAGGCTATGGCTACACCTTC
once	TRBD2	TRBJ2-3	TRBV4-2	CASSQAVGRGGTDTQYF	TGTGCCAGCAGCCAAGCTGTGGGACGGGGGGGCACAGATACGCAGTATTTT
-	TRBD1	TRBJ1-3	TRBV15	CATSIMTGLGNTIYF	TGTGCCACCAGCATTATGACAGGGCTTGGAAACACCATATATTTT
-	TRBD1	TRBJ2-7	TRBV9	CASSIAGTGAYEQYF	TGTGCCAGCAGTATAGCCGGGACAGGAGCCTACGAGCAGTACTTC
-	TRBD1	TRBJ1-6	TRBV19	CASSDRGRGSPLHF	TGTGCCAGTAGCGACAGGGGGCGCGGGTCACCCCTCCACTTT
-	TRBD2	TRBJ2-6	TRBV5-1	CASSLAVSGANVLTF	TGCGCCAGCAGCCTAGCGGTCTCTGGGGCCAACGTCCTGACTTTC